What follows are 15 T cell receptor beta chains derived from one specimen sequenced in a study of blood T cell repertoires in COVID-19. Method: immunoSEQ multiplex PCR; TCRdb's copy keeps in-frame clones and lacks some. The sample has about 380,000 clones, roughly four fifths seen once; the top ten hold around 1%. The sample taken for sequencing was peripheral blood. These receptors all come from a human donor with acute or convalescent COVID-19. The donor label of this sample is uncertain.

The chain couples TRBV13 to TRBJ2-1; tentatively, D is TRBD1 (6 bases). Trimming removed 3 bases from V and 8 bases from J, with 11 bases in between. This CDR3 region has 13 residues. Germline V gives CDR1 PRHDT, CDR2 FYEKMQ (reference sequence). The CDR3 DNA reads TGTGCCAGCAGCTTCAACAGGGACGATGAGCAGTTCTTC. Its translation is CASSFNRDDEQFF.

CDR3 nucleotides: TGCGCCAGCTTCGGGGGTACTTCTAACTATGGCTACACCTTC. Translation: CASFGGTSNYGYTF. This chain uses TRBV5-1 with TRBJ1-2; D is possibly TRBD1 (5 bases). CDR1 is SGHRS, CDR2 YFSETQ, per germline. This CDR3 has 14 residues. The V end was cut by 7 bases, the J end by 0 bases, with 13 bases between.

J is TRBJ2-3 and V is TRBV7-2, with D possibly TRBD2 on 6 matching bases. This CDR3 comprises 14 residues. V lost 0 bases and J 4 bases, leaving 8 bases between the germline ends. The germline CDR1 and CDR2 sequences are SGHTA and FQGNSA. The CDR3 protein is CASSLAGLADTQYF. The CDR3 DNA sequence: TGTGCCAGCAGCTTAGCGGGACTCGCAGATACGCAGTATTTT.

This clone came up a few times. V usage is TRBV19 and J usage is TRBJ2-2; weak D call: TRBD2 (6 bases). The CDR3 spans 15 residues. V lost 8 bases to trimming and J lost 6 bases, with 19 bases between them. Germline CDR1 is LNHDA and CDR2 is SQIVND (reference sequence). The CDR3 region is CASGSGGFMAGELFF. CDR3 nucleotides: TGTGCCAGTGGATCCGGAGGGTTCATGGCCGGGGAGCTGTTTTTT.

The CDR3 region is CASSLGQGDTDTQYF. The CDR3, as DNA: TGCGCCAGCAGCTTGGGGCAGGGGGACACAGATACGCAGTATTTT. This chain links TRBV5-1 with TRBJ2-3; 7 nucleotides line up with TRBD1. This CDR3 has 15 residues. V shed 0 bases and J 2 bases; nucleotides not matched to a gene: 3. The V gene's germline CDR1 is SGHRS and CDR2 YFSETQ.

The chain links TRBV5-4 to TRBJ2-7; 10 bases match TRBD1. The CDR3 runs 12 residues. Germline trimming cut 3 bases from V and 6 bases from J; bases unmatched to any gene: 0. Per germline, CDR1 SGHNT and CDR2 YYREEE (reference sequence). This CDR3 is CASSWTGGEQYF. For the CDR3, the DNA is TGTGCCAGCAGCTGGACAGGGGGCGAGCAGTACTTC.

The chain employs TRBV6-5 and TRBJ2-2, with 9 bases aligning to TRBD1. Per the germline V gene, CDR1 is MNHEY and CDR2 is SVGAGI. V dropped 4 bases and J dropped 4; count of bases not matched to a gene: 7. CDR3 length equals 16 residues. This chain's CDR3 is CASSSPGQGGTGELFF. The CDR3, as DNA: TGTGCCAGCAGTTCCCCGGGACAGGGCGGCACCGGGGAGCTGTTTTTT.

The DNA of the CDR3 is TGTGCCAGCAGCAAAGCAGGGGGCGCGAACACCATATATTTT. Amino acid sequence: CASSKAGGANTIYF. This chain links TRBV21-1 with TRBJ1-3; no check of the table's D call, TRBD1, against the DNA was made. TRBV21-1 is reported as a pseudogene. The CDR3 is 14 residues long.

This chain connects TRBV12-5 to TRBJ1-1; TRBD1 might be the D (6 bases). This CDR3 has 14 residues. The germline gives CDR1 LGHNT, CDR2 FRNRAP. The V gene lost 5 bases and the J gene lost 1 base, with 11 bases spanning the gap. Here the CDR3 reads CASGPGQPNTEAFF. CDR3 DNA sequence: TGTGCTAGTGGTCCCGGACAGCCGAACACTGAAGCTTTCTTT.

The chain's CDR3 is CATSPSGRGGGDGYTF. CDR3 bases: TGTGCCACCAGCCCCTCGGGTAGAGGGGGGGGAGATGGCTACACCTTC. V is TRBV15 and J is TRBJ1-2; TRBD1 is a possible D gene (6 bases). The germline CDR1 and CDR2 sequences are LNHNV and YYDKDF (reference sequence). Trimming took off 5 bases at V and 6 bases at J, with 22 bases between the two ends. The CDR3 is 16 residues long.

The V call is TRBV6-1, the J call TRBJ1-5, with D unresolved. Germline V gives CDR1 MNHNS, CDR2 SASEGT. The V end lost 2 bases, the J end lost 13 bases, and 15 bases lay between the germline ends. CDR3 length equals 13 residues. CDR3 DNA sequence: TGTGCCAGCAGTGAACAGCCCGGGTTAGTTCAGCATTTT. Its protein is CASSEQPGLVQHF.

J is TRBJ2-3 and V is TRBV15; 8 bases align to TRBD2. CDR3 length equals 17 residues. V gave up 0 bases and J gave up 8 bases; unmatched junction bases: 13. Germline assignment: CDR1 LNHNV and CDR2 YYDKDF (reference sequence). CDR3 protein: CATSREGAGGSRRTQYF. CDR3 bases: TGTGCCACCAGCAGAGAGGGGGCGGGGGGCTCCCGCCGTACGCAGTATTTT.

The chain couples TRBV10-2 to TRBJ2-5; a possible D gene is TRBD2 (6 bases). CDR1 and CDR2 from the germline V gene are WSHSY and SAAADI. V lost 3 bases and J 6 bases, leaving 14 bases between the germline ends. CDR3 length: 14 residues. The CDR3 bases are TGCGCCAGCAGTGATTGGAGGGGTGGAAAGACCCAGTACTTC. This codes for CASSDWRGGKTQYF.

This sequence joins TRBV7-2 and TRBJ1-5; D remains ambiguous. Trimming left V 3 bases short and J 0 bases short, with 3 bases between. This CDR3 comprises 13 residues. Per the germline V gene, CDR1 is SGHTA and CDR2 is FQGNSA. CDR3 sequence: CASSFSSNQPQHF. CDR3 coding DNA: TGTGCCAGCAGCTTCAGTAGCAATCAGCCCCAGCATTTT.

The count of this clone is one. This chain joins TRBV12-3 or TRBV12-4 and TRBJ2-5; D call uncertain. Trimming pared 10 bases from V and 9 bases from J, leaving 21 bases between. The CDR3 runs to 13 residues. The CDR3 protein is CATSRRLETPQYF. In DNA, the CDR3 is TGTGCCACCTCACGACGGCTAGAGACCCCCCAGTACTTC.